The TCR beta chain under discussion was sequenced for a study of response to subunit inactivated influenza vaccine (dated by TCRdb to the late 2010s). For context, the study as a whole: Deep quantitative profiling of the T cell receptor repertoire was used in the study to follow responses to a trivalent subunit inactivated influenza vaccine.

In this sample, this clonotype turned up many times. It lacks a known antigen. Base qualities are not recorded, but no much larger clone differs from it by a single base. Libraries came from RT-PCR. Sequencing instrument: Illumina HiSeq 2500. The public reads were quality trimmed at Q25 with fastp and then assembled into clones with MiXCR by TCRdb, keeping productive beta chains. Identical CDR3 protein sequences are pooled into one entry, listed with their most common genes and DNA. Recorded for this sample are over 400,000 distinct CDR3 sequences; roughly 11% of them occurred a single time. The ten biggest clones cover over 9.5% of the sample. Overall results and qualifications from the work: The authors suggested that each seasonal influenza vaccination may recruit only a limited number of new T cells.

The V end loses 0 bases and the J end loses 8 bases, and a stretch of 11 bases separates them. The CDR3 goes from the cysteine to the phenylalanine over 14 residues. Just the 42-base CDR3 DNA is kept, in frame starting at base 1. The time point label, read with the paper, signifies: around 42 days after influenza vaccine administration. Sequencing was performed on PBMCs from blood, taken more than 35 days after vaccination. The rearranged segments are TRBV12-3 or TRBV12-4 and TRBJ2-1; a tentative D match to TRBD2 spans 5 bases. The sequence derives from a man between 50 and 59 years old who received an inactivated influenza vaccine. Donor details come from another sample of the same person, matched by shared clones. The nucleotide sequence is TGTGCCAGCAGTTTAGCGGGAGCCTTCGATGAGCAGTTCTTC. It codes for CASSLAGAFDEQFF.